This T cell receptor beta chain is from a study of blood T cell repertoires in COVID-19. The wider study: T cells, B-cell-depleted T cells, or PBMCs provided the cDNA or gDNA that served as material.

Original methodology: Amplifying reference gene primers gave estimates of nucleated cell counts. The repertoire was sequenced with immunoSEQ multiplex PCR; TCRdb's copy has only in-frame clones and lacks some. The V and J calls and clone size were taken over from that table, and D and trimming were inferred from the DNA. The sample lists just under 80,000 clones; about 90% were seen once. V was pared by 10 bases and J by 1 base, with 7 bases of the junction left unmatched. Germline values: CDR1 SGHRS, CDR2 YFSETQ. The length of the CDR3 is 13 residues. This chain uses TRBV5-1 with TRBJ1-2; 7 positions match TRBD1. The origin of this receptor is a human donor in a cohort sampled during active COVID-19. Specimen: peripheral blood. CDR3 nucleotides: TGCGCCGGAAGACAGGGCCTTAACTATGGCTACACCTTC. This translates into CAGRQGLNYGYTF.